The 5 T cell receptor beta chains below were found in one sample sequenced in a study of OX40 agonist ivuxolimab in advanced cancers. To prepare the library, the immunoSEQ multiplex PCR assay was applied. The table comes from immuneACCESS by way of TCRdb, which keeps in-frame sequences with V and J called. Part of the clones is missing from these tables; in studies checked, under half for an unresolved V gene and the rest for unknown reasons. The sample table contains over 40,000 clones; only one count was recorded for approximately 87% of them. Jointly, the top ten make up roughly 3.9% of the sample. The sample here was CD4+ or CD8+ T cells sorted from blood, taken in a trial of the OX40 agonist ivuxolimab. These receptors all come from an adult with an advanced solid tumor such as melanoma, head and neck, liver or kidney cancer.

The V gene is TRBV5-1, the J gene TRBJ2-7; 7 bases agree with TRBD1. The CDR3 has 14 residues. CDR1 and CDR2 (germline): SGHRS, YFSETQ. V dropped 2 bases and J dropped 10; count of bases not matched to a gene: 12. CDR3 residues: CASSFTSGTDLQYF. The CDR3 bases are TGCGCCAGCAGCTTTACTTCCGGGACAGATCTACAGTACTTC.

The rearrangement joins TRBV28 to TRBJ1-2; 7 bases are shared with TRBD1. The germline V gene has CDR1 MDHEN and CDR2 SYDVKM. Losses at the gene ends were 8 bases for V and 0 bases for J; bases not matched to a gene: 3. The CDR3 consists of 13 residues. CDR3 bases: TGTGCCAGCTCCGGGACAGCTAACTATGGCTACACCTTC. Translating it yields CASSGTANYGYTF.

With regard to this clone: At one boundary the junction diverges from the germline segment, which might be a read error. The chain has TRBV5-4 and TRBJ2-7, with TRBD2 matching 13 bases. The CDR3 runs to 16 residues. Per the germline V gene, CDR1 is SGHNT and CDR2 is YYREEE (reference sequence). The CDR3 loop reads CAGRTSGSHLAYEQYF. For the CDR3, the DNA is TGTGCCGGCAGGACTAGCGGGAGCCACTTGGCTTACGAGCAGTACTTC.

This clone occurred a few times. V usage is TRBV6-5 and J usage is TRBJ2-7; D not certain. Trimming removed 5 bases at V and 4 bases at J, with 9 bases between. Germline V CDR1 and CDR2: MNHEY, SVGAGI. CDR3 length: 12 amino acids. CDR3: CASSPDLYEQYF. CDR3 coding DNA: TGTGCCAGCAGTCCGGACCTTTACGAGCAGTACTTC.

The chain is built from TRBV5-4 and TRBJ2-1; 11 nucleotides line up with TRBD2. Trimming removed 5 bases from V and 11 bases from J; junction bases left unmatched: 9. In germline, CDR1 is SGHNT, CDR2 YYREEE (reference sequence). This CDR3 spans 14 amino acids. The CDR3 sequence: CASSPTSGGLQQFF. CDR3 nucleotide sequence: TGTGCCAGCAGTCCTACTAGCGGGGGCCTTCAGCAGTTCTTC.